What follows is one T cell receptor beta chain and its context. The sample comes from a study of blood T cell repertoires in COVID-19. The repertoire was sequenced with immunoSEQ multiplex PCR; TCRdb's copy has only in-frame clones and lacks some. Among under 200,000 clones listed, approximately 84% were seen once. Germline lookup yields CDR1 KGHSH and CDR2 LQKENI. V was clipped by 2 bases and J by 4 bases; unmatched bases: 7. This CDR3 region has 16 residues. Sequenced input: peripheral blood. This TCR derives from a man between 65 and 80 years old with active or convalescent COVID-19. The rearrangement joins TRBV18 to TRBJ2-1; TRBD1 agrees at 8 bases. The CDR3 loop reads CASSPGQGEFYNEQFF. The CDR3 region has the DNA TGTGCCAGCTCACCAGGACAGGGAGAATTTTACAATGAGCAGTTCTTC. Filled out from reference TRBV18 and TRBJ2-1, the complete variable domain reads NAGVMQNPRHLVRRRGQEARLRCSPMKGHSHVYWYRQLPEEGLKFMVYLQKENIIDESGMPKERFSAEFPKEGPSILRIQQVVRGDSAAYFCASSPGQGEFYNEQFFGPGTRLTVL.